This entry concerns a single T cell receptor (beta chain). TCRdb keeps only in-frame clones here, not all; method: immunoSEQ multiplex PCR. The table records about 36,000 clones, over 75% of them present only once. This entry belongs to a study of monozygotic twins with cystic fibrosis. The ends were cut back, 4 bases at V and 1 base at J, with 11 bases in the middle. Germline V lookup: CDR1 SGHRS, CDR2 YFSETQ. This CDR3 comprises 14 residues. The rearrangement joins TRBV5-1 to TRBJ1-1; D unclear. The origin of this receptor is a girl aged 2 to 10 with cystic fibrosis. Sample: blood. The CDR3 DNA reads as TGCGCCAGCAGCCTCGACTCCTGGAACACTGAAGCTTTCTTT. This codes for CASSLDSWNTEAFF.